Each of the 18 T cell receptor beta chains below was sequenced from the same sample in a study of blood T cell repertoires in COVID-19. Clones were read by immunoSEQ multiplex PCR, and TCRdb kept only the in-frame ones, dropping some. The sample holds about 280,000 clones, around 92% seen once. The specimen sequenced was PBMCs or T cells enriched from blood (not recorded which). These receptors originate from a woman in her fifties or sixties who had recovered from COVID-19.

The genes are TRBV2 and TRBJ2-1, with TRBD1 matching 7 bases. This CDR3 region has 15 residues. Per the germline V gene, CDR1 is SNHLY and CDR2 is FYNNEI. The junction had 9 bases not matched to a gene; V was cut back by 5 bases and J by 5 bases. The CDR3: CASSRQGKRNNEQFF. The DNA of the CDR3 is TGTGCCAGCAGTCGACAGGGTAAGAGGAACAATGAGCAGTTCTTC.

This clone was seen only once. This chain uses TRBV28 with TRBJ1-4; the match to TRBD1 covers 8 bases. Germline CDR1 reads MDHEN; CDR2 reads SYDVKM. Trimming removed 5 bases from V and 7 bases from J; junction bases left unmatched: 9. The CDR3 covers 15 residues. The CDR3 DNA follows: TGTGCCAGCAGTGCTCTGGACAGGGAGGGTGAAAAACTGTTTTTT. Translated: CASSALDREGEKLFF.

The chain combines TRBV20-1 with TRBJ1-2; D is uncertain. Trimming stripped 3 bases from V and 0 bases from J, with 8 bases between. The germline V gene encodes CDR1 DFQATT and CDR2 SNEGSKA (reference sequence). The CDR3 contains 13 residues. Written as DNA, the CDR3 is TGCAGTGCTAGTCGTGAGACTAACTATGGCTACACCTTC. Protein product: CSASRETNYGYTF.

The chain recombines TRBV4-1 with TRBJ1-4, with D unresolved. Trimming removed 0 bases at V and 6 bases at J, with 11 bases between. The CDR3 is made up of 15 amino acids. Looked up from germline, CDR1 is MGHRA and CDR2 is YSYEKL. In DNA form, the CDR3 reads TGCGCCAGCAGCCAAGAGAAGGTCCAGGATGAAAAACTGTTTTTT. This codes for CASSQEKVQDEKLFF.

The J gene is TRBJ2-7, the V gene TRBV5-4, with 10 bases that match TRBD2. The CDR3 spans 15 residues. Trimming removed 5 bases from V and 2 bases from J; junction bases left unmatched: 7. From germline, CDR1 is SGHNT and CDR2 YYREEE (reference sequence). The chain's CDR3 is CASSYGLAAAYEQYF. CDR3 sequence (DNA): TGTGCCAGCAGTTACGGACTAGCGGCCGCCTACGAGCAGTACTTC.

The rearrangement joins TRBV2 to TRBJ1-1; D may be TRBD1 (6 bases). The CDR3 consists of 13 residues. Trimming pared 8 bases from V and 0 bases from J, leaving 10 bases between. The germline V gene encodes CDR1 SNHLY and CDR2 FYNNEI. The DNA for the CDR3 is TGTGCCAGCTTAGGACAGATGAACACTGAAGCTTTCTTT. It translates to CASLGQMNTEAFF. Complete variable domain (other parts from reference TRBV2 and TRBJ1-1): EPEVTQTPSHQVTQMGQEVILRCVPISNHLYFYWYRQILGQKVEFLVSFYNNEISEKSEIFDDQFSVERPDGSNFTLKIRSTKLEDSAMYFCASLGQMNTEAFFGQGTRLTVV.

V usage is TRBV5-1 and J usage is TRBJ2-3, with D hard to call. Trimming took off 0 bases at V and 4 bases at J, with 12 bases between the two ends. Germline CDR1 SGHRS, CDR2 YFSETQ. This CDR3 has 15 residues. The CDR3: CASSLDGRQSDTQYF. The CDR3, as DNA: TGCGCCAGCAGCTTGGATGGCCGCCAATCAGATACGCAGTATTTT.

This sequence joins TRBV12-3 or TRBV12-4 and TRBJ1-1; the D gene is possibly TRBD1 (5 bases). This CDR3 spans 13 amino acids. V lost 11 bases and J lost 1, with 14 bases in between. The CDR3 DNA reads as TGTGCCGGGAGGGGTAATTGGAACACTGAAGCTTTCTTT. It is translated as CAGRGNWNTEAFF.

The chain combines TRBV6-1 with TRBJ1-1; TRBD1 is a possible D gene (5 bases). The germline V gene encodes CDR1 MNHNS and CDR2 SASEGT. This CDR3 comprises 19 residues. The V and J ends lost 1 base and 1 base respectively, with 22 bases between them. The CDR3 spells CASSEDSPGRGVWNTEAFF. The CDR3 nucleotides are TGTGCCAGCAGTGAAGATTCCCCCGGTCGGGGGGTCTGGAACACTGAAGCTTTCTTT.

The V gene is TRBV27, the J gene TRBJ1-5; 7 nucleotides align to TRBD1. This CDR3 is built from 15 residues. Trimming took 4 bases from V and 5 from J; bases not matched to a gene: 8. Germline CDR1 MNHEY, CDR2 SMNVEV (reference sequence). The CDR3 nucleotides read TGTGCCAGCAGTTCAATGGACAGGCCGGATCAGCCCCAGCATTTT. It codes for CASSSMDRPDQPQHF.

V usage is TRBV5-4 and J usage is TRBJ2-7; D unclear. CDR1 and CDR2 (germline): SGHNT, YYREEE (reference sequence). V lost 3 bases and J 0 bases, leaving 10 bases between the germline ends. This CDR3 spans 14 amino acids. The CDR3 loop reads CASSSLYNSYEQYF. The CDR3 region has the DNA TGTGCCAGCAGCTCGCTCTATAACTCCTACGAGCAGTACTTC.

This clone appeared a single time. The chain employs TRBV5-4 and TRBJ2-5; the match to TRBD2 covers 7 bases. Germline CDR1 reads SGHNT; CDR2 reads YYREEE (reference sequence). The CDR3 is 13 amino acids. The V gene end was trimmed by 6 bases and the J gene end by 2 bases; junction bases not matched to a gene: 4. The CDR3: CASNGGGQETQYF. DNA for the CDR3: TGTGCCAGCAATGGGGGAGGGCAAGAGACCCAGTACTTC.

The CDR3 nucleotides are TGTGCCAGCGGCAGAAGCTCCTACAATGAGCAGTTCTTC. Its translation: CASGRSSYNEQFF. The chain is built from TRBV28 and TRBJ2-1; D uncertain. The CDR3 is made up of 13 amino acids. V was pared by 8 bases and J by 0 bases, with 8 bases between. Germline CDR1 reads MDHEN; CDR2 reads SYDVKM.

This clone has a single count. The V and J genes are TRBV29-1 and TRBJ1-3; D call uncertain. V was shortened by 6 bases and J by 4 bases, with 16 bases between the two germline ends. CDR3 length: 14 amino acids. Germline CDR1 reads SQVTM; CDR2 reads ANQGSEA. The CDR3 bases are TGCAGCGTCAGTCTTTCCTCATGGGGAAACACCATATATTTT. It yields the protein CSVSLSSWGNTIYF.

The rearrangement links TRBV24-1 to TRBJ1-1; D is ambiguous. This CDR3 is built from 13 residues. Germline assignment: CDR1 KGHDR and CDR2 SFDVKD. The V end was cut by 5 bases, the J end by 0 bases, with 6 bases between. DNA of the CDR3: TGTGCCACCAGTGGGGCGCTGAACACTGAAGCTTTCTTT. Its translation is CATSGALNTEAFF.

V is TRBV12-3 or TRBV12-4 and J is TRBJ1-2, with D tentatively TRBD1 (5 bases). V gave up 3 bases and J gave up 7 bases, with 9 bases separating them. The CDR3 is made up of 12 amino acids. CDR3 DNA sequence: TGTGCCAGCAGTTTTTCTCAGGGTGGCTACACCTTC. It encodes CASSFSQGGYTF.

This CDR3 reads CASSRGQGETEAFF. CDR3 nucleotide sequence: TGTGCCAGCAGCAGAGGACAGGGGGAAACTGAAGCTTTCTTT. The gene calls are TRBV3-1 (or the pseudogene TRBV3-2) and TRBJ1-1; TRBD1 aligns across 10 bases. The CDR3 has 14 residues. Trimming at V came to 5 bases and at J to 5 bases, leaving 5 bases not matched to a gene. Germline lookup yields CDR1 LGHDT and CDR2 YNNKEL (reference sequence).

The CDR3 DNA sequence: TGTGCCAGCAGCTCTCGGACTAGCGCAAGACTAGCCAAAAACATTCAGTACTTC. This sequence encodes CASSSRTSARLAKNIQYF. The J gene is TRBJ2-4, the V gene TRBV13, with 9 nucleotides matching TRBD2. V trimming: 4 bases; J trimming: 0 bases; junction bases outside the gene matches: 10. Germline lookup yields CDR1 PRHDT and CDR2 FYEKMQ (reference sequence). The CDR3 sequence is 18 residues long.